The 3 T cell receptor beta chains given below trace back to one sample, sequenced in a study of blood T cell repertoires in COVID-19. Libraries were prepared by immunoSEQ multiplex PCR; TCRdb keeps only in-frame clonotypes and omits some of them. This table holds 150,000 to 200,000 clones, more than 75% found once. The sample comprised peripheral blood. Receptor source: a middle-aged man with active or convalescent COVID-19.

CDR3: CASSYLGGPADTQYF. CDR3 in DNA: TGTGCCAGCAGTTATTTGGGGGGGCCTGCAGATACGCAGTATTTT. The chain carries TRBV6-5 and TRBJ2-3; D may be TRBD2 (7 bases). Germline-derived CDR1 and CDR2 are MNHEY and SVGAGI. This CDR3 is 15 amino acids long. The V end was cut by 3 bases, the J end by 4 bases, with 14 bases between.

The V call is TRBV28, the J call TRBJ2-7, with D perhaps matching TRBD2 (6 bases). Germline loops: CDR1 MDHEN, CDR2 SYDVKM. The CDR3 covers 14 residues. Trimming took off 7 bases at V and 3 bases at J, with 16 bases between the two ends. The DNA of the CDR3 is TGTGCCAGCACCACTCCGGGGGAAAGCTACGAGCAGTACTTC. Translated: CASTTPGESYEQYF.

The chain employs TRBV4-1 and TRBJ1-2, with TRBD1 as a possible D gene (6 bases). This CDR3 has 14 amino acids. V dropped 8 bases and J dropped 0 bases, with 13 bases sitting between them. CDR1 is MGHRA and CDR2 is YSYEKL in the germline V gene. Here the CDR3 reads CASRGATTNYGYTF. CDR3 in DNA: TGCGCCAGCCGGGGGGCAACTACTAACTATGGCTACACCTTC.